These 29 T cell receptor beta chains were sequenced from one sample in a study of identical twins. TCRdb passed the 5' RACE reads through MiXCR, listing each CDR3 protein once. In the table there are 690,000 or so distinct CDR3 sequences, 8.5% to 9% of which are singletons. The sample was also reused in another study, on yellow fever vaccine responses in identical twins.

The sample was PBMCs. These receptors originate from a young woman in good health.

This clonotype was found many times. This chain's CDR3 is CASSLTPGGELALFF. The DNA of the CDR3 is TGTGCCAGCAGCTTAACCCCAGGGGGTGAGCTCGCACTGTTTTTT. This chain uses TRBV7-9 with TRBJ1-4, with TRBD1 identical over 7 bases. J gave up 13 bases and V 2 bases, and 13 bases lay outside the gene matches. Germline-derived CDR1 and CDR2 are SEHNR and FQNEAQ (reference sequence). There are 15 residues in the CDR3.

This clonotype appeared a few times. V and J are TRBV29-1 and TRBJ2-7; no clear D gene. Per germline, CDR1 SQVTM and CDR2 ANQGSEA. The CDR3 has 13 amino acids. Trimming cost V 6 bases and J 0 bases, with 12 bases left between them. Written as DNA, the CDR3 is TGCAGCGTCCTTTTGGGAAACTCCTACGAGCAGTACTTC. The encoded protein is CSVLLGNSYEQYF.

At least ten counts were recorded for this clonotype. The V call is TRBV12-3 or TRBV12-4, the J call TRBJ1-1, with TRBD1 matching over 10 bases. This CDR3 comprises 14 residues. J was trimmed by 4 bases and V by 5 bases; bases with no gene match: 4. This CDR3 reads CASSRRQGATEAFF. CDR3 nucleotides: TGTGCCAGCAGTCGGAGACAGGGGGCCACTGAAGCTTTCTTT.

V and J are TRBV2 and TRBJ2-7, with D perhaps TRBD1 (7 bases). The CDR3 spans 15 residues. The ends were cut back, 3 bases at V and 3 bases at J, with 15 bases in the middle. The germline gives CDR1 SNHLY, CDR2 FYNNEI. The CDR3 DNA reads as TGTGCCAGCAGTGAGTCGGCAGGGGGGTTCTACGAGCAGTACTTC. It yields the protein CASSESAGGFYEQYF. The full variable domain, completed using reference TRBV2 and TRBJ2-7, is EPEVTQTPSHQVTQMGQEVILRCVPISNHLYFYWYRQILGQKVEFLVSFYNNEISEKSEIFDDQFSVERPDGSNFTLKIRSTKLEDSAMYFCASSESAGGFYEQYFGPGTRLTVT.

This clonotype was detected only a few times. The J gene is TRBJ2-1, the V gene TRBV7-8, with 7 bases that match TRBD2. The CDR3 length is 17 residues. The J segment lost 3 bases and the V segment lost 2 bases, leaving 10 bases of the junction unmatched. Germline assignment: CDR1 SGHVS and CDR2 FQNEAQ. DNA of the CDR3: TGTGCCAGCAGCTTATTCCGCCTAGCGGATAACTACAATGAGCAGTTCTTC. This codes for CASSLFRLADNYNEQFF.

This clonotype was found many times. The CDR3: CASSVEFFYNEQFF. The CDR3 nucleotides are TGTGCCAGCAGCGTAGAGTTCTTCTACAATGAGCAGTTCTTC. The J gene is TRBJ2-1, the V gene TRBV9; no firm D call. Trimming took off 0 bases at V and 3 bases at J, with 7 bases between the two ends. The CDR3 length is 14 residues. Germline V gives CDR1 SGDLS, CDR2 YYNGEE.

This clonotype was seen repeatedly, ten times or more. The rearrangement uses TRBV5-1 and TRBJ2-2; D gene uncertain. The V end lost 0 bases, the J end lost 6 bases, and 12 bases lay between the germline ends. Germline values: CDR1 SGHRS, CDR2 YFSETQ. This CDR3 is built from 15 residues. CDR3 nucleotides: TGCGCCAGCAGCTTGGGTGGAGACGTGGCCGGGGAGCTGTTTTTT. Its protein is CASSLGGDVAGELFF.

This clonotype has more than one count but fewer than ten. The CDR3 region is CAWSGLAGQLSYEQYF. The CDR3 nucleotides read TGTGCCTGGAGTGGACTAGCGGGACAGCTCTCCTACGAGCAGTACTTC. This chain connects TRBV30 to TRBJ2-7; 11 bases line up with TRBD2. Germline V CDR1 and CDR2: GTSNPN, SVGIG (reference sequence). There are 16 residues in the CDR3. Trimming at V came to 1 base and at J to 0 bases, leaving 5 bases not matched to a gene.

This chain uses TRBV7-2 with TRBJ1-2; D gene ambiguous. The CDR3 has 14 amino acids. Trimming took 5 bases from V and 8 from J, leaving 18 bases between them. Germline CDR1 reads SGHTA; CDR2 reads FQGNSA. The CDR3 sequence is CASSPSGPERGYTF. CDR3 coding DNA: TGTGCCAGCAGCCCATCCGGACCGGAGCGCGGCTACACCTTC.

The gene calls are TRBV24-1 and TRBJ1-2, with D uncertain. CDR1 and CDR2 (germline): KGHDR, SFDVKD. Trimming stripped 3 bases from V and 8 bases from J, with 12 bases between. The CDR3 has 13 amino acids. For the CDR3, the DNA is TGTGCCACCAGTGATCCTGACCACGCCGGCTACACCTTC. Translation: CATSDPDHAGYTF.

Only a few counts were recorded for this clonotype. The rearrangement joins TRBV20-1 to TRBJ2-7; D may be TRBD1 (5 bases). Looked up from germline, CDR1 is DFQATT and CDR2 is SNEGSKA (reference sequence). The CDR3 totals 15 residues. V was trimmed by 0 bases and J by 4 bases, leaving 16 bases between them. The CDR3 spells CSARDVGKGPYEQYF. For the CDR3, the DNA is TGCAGTGCTAGAGATGTCGGTAAGGGGCCATACGAGCAGTACTTC.

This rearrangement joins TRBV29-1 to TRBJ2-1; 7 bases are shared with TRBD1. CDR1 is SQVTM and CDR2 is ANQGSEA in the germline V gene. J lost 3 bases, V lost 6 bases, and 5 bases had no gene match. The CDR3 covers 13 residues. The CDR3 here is CSVRGQLYNEQFF. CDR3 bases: TGCAGCGTGAGGGGACAGCTCTACAATGAGCAGTTCTTC.

The CDR3 region has the DNA TGTGCCAGCAGCCCGGGCCCTTGGGACGGAGACTATGGCTACACCTTC. Residues: CASSPGPWDGDYGYTF. The chain joins TRBV7-3 to TRBJ1-2; D perhaps matches TRBD1 (5 bases). Looked up from germline, CDR1 is SGHTA and CDR2 is FQGTGA. V was trimmed by 5 bases and J by 3 bases, leaving 19 bases between them. This CDR3 contains 16 residues.

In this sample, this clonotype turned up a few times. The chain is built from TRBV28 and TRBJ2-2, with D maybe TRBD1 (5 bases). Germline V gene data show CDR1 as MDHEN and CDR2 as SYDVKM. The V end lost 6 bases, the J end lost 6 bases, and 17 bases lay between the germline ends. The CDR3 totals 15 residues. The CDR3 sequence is CASSPIWGAAGELFF. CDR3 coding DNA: TGTGCCAGCAGCCCCATTTGGGGCGCGGCCGGGGAGCTGTTTTTT.

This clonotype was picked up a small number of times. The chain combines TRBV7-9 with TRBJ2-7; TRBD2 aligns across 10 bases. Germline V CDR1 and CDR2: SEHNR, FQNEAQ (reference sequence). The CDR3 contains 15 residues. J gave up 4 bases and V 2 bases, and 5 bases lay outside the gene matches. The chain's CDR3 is CASSLMGSGRYEQYF. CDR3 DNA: TGTGCCAGCAGCTTAATGGGTAGCGGGAGGTACGAGCAGTACTTC.

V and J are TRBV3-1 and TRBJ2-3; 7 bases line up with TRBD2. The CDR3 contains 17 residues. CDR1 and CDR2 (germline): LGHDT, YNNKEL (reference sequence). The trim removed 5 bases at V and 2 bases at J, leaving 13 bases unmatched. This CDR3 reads CASSSRKSLAATDTQYF. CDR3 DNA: TGTGCCAGCAGCTCCCGGAAGAGTCTAGCGGCCACAGATACGCAGTATTTT.

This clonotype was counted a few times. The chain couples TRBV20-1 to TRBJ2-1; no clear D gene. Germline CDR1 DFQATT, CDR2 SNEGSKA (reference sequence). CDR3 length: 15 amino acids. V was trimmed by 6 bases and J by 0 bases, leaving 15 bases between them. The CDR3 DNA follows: TGCAGTGCCCTTTCAACCCTAGGCTCCTACAATGAGCAGTTCTTC. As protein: CSALSTLGSYNEQFF.

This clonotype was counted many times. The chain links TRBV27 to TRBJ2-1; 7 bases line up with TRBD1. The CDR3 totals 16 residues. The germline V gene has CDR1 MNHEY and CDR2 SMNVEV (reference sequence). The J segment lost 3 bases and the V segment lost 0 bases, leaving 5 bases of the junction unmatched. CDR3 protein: CASSLSLGTVYNEQFF. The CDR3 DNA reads TGTGCCAGCAGTTTATCGCTTGGGACAGTCTACAATGAGCAGTTCTTC.

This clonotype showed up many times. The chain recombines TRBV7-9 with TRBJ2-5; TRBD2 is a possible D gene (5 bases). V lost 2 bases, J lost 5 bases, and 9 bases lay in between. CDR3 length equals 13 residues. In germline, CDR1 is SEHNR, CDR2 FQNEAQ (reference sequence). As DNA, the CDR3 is TGTGCCAGCAGCTTATCGGGGTCCGAGACCCAGTACTTC. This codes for CASSLSGSETQYF.

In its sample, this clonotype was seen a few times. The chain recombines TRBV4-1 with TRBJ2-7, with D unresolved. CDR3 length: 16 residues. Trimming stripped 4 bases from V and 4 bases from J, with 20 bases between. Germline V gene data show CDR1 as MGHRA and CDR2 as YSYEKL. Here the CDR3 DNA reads TGCGCCAGCAGCCTATCTTTAGCAGCCACTTCTTACGAGCAGTACTTC. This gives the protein CASSLSLAATSYEQYF.

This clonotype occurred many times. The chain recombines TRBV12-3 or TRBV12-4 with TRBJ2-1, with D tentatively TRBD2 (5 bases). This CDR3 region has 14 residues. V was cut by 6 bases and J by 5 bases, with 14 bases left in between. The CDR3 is CASREAARNNEQFF. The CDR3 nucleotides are TGTGCCAGCAGGGAAGCGGCGAGGAACAATGAGCAGTTCTTC.

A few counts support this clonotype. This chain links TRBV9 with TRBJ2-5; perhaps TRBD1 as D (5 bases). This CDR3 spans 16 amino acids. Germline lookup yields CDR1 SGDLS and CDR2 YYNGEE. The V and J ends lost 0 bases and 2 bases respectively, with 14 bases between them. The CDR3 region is CASSVGTTTKQETQYF. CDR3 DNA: TGTGCCAGCAGCGTAGGGACAACTACTAAACAAGAGACCCAGTACTTC.

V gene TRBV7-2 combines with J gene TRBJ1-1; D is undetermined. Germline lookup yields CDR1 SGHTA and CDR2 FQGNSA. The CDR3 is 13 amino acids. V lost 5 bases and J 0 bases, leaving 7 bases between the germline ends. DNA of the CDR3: TGTGCCAGCAGCCCATGGGTGAACACTGAAGCTTTCTTT. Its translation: CASSPWVNTEAFF. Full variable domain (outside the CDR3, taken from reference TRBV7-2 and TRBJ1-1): GAGVSQSPSNKVTEKGKDVELRCDPISGHTALYWYRQSLGQGLEFLIYFQGNSAPDKSGLPSDRFSAERTGGSVSTLTIQRTQQEDSAVYLCASSPWVNTEAFFGQGTRLTVV.

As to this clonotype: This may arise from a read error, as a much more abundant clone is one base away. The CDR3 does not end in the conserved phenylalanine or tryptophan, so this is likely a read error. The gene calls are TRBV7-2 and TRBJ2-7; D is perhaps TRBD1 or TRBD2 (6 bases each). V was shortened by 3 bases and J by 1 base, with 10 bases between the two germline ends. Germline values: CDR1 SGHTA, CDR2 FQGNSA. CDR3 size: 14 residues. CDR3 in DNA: TGTGCCAGCAGCTTGGGGGCGGGATCCTACGAGCAGTACTAC. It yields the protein CASSLGAGSYEQYY.

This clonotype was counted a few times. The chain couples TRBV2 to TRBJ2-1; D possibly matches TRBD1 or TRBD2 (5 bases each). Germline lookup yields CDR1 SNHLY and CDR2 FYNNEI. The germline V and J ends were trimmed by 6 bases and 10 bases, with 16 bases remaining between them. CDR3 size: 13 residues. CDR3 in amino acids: CASRFLGVGEQFF. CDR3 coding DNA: TGTGCCAGCAGATTCCTGGGGGTTGGGGAGCAGTTCTTC.

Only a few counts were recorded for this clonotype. The CDR3 is CASSLDIPRRGSYNEQFF. The CDR3 DNA follows: TGTGCCAGCAGCTTGGATATCCCCAGGCGTGGATCCTACAATGAGCAGTTCTTC. The gene calls are TRBV5-5 and TRBJ2-1, with D unclear. Germline values: CDR1 SGHKS, CDR2 YYEKEE (reference sequence). The CDR3 runs 18 residues. V shed 0 bases and J shed 1 base, with 17 bases lying between them.

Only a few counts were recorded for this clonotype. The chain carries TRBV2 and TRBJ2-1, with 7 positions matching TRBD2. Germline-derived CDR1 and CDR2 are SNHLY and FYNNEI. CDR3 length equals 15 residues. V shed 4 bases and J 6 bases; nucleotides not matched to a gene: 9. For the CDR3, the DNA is TGTGCCAGCAGTGGGCTAGCGGTGGTCCCCAATGAGCAGTTCTTC. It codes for CASSGLAVVPNEQFF.

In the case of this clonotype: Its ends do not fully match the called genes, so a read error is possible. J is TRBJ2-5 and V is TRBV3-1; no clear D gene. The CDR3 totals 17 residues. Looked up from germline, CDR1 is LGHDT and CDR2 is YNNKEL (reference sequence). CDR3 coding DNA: TGTGCCACCAGCAAGCCTACTCGATTCACCCCACAAGAGACCCAGTACTTC. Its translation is CATSKPTRFTPQETQYF.

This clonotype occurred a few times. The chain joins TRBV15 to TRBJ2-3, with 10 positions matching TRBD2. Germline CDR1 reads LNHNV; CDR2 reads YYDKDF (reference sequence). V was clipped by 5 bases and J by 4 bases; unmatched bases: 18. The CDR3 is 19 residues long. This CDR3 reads CATSGRWMASGGESDTQYF. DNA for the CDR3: TGTGCCACCAGCGGTCGTTGGATGGCTAGCGGGGGTGAATCAGATACGCAGTATTTT.